The 32 T cell receptor beta chains presented below share a single source sample, sequenced in a study of T cell responses to AZD1222 COVID-19 vaccine. Clones were sequenced by immunoSEQ multiplex PCR, and TCRdb holds only the in-frame ones, with some missing. The sample lists 100,000 to 150,000 clones, approximately 88% occurring once. The sequences come from peripheral blood, collected on day 0 of AZD1222 vaccination. These receptors were taken from an adult in good health.

J is TRBJ1-5 and V is TRBV4-2, with 7 bases matching TRBD1. V lost 0 bases to trimming and J lost 6 bases; unmatched junction nucleotides: 5. The CDR3 has 15 residues. Germline lookup yields CDR1 LGHNA and CDR2 YNFKEQ. The CDR3 DNA follows: TGTGCCAGCAGCCAAGAGACAGGGCGGGGTCAGCCCCAGCATTTT. Protein: CASSQETGRGQPQHF.

The V gene is TRBV5-1, the J gene TRBJ2-3; no definite D call. The CDR3 is 15 amino acids. Germline V gene lookup returns CDR1 SGHRS and CDR2 YFSETQ. V was pared by 4 bases and J by 1 base, with 13 bases between. In DNA form, the CDR3 reads TGCGCCAGCAGCCCGTCCCTCGACGGCACAGATACGCAGTATTTT. This encodes CASSPSLDGTDTQYF.

The chain uses TRBV28 and TRBJ2-1, with TRBD2 as a possible D gene (8 bases). Trimming removed 10 bases at V and 15 bases at J, with 25 bases between. Looked up from germline, CDR1 is MDHEN and CDR2 is SYDVKM. The CDR3 spans 13 residues. CDR3 residues: CATTKGAGGPGFF. The CDR3 nucleotides are TGTGCCACCACGAAGGGGGCGGGGGGTCCAGGGTTCTTC.

This rearrangement joins TRBV20-1 to TRBJ2-7, with D perhaps TRBD2 (5 bases). In germline, CDR1 is DFQATT, CDR2 SNEGSKA (reference sequence). With 6 bases removed from V and 3 bases from J, the gap between germline ends came to 9 bases. The CDR3 runs 11 residues. The CDR3 sequence is CSAKGVYEQYF. The DNA for the CDR3 is TGCAGTGCGAAGGGAGTCTACGAGCAGTACTTC.

The chain couples TRBV19 to TRBJ1-5; the match to TRBD1 covers 7 bases. The CDR3 consists of 13 residues. V trimming: 8 bases; J trimming: 6 bases; junction bases outside the gene matches: 7. Germline lookup yields CDR1 LNHDA and CDR2 SQIVND (reference sequence). The CDR3 DNA reads as TGTGCCAGTGCCCAGGGGGGTGGTCAGCCCCAGCATTTT. Translating gives CASAQGGGQPQHF.

This chain joins TRBV4-3 and TRBJ1-2; D remains ambiguous. Trimming cost V 2 bases and J 7 bases, with 17 bases left between them. Per germline, CDR1 LGHNA and CDR2 YSLEER. This CDR3 is built from 15 residues. DNA of the CDR3: TGCGCCAGCAGCCAAAACGAGGGCAGTGCTATTGGCTACACCTTC. This gives the protein CASSQNEGSAIGYTF.

The V gene is TRBV28, the J gene TRBJ1-5; 8 bases align to TRBD1. Trimming removed 2 bases from V and 1 base from J; junction bases left unmatched: 10. Germline CDR1 is MDHEN and CDR2 is SYDVKM. The CDR3 consists of 18 residues. The CDR3: CASSLSGQGGFSNQPQHF. The CDR3 nucleotides are TGTGCCAGCAGTTTAAGCGGACAGGGAGGTTTCAGCAATCAGCCCCAGCATTTT.

In its sample, this clone was seen once. V is TRBV27 and J is TRBJ2-7; 10 bases are a match to TRBD2. The CDR3 loop spans 16 amino acids. The J segment lost 3 bases and the V segment lost 4 bases, leaving 9 bases of the junction unmatched. CDR1 is MNHEY and CDR2 is SMNVEV in the germline V gene (reference sequence). For the CDR3, the DNA is TGTGCCAGCAGTTCTGCTAGCGGGAGAAAGGTCTACGAGCAGTACTTC. The encoded protein is CASSSASGRKVYEQYF.

This clone came up once. CDR3 sequence (DNA): TGTGCCAGCACCGCGCAGTCAACCACTAACTATGGCTACACCTTC. Translation: CASTAQSTTNYGYTF. V usage is TRBV7-2 and J usage is TRBJ1-2, with D hard to call. The V end lost 7 bases, the J end lost 0 bases, and 15 bases lay between the germline ends. The V gene's germline CDR1 is SGHTA and CDR2 FQGNSA. The CDR3 contains 15 residues.

V gene TRBV5-1 combines with J gene TRBJ2-7; 8 nucleotides line up with TRBD1. There are 13 residues in the CDR3. V was clipped by 2 bases and J by 5 bases; unmatched bases: 3. The germline CDR1 and CDR2 sequences are SGHRS and YFSETQ. The CDR3 is CASSFSGGDEQYF. In nucleotides, the CDR3 is TGCGCCAGCAGCTTTTCAGGGGGCGACGAGCAGTACTTC.

The J gene is TRBJ1-3, the V gene TRBV6-5, with D maybe TRBD1 (5 bases). CDR3 length: 14 residues. CDR1 MNHEY and CDR2 SVGAGI come from the germline V gene. V was shortened by 8 bases and J by 7 bases, with 18 bases between the two germline ends. This CDR3 reads CASYAGTGGNTIYF. The CDR3 DNA follows: TGTGCCAGCTACGCCGGCACAGGCGGCAACACCATATATTTT.

The chain links TRBV19 to TRBJ2-2; a weak D match, TRBD2 (6 bases). Trimming cost V 9 bases and J 7 bases, with 21 bases left between them. This CDR3 is built from 15 residues. Germline CDR1 reads LNHDA; CDR2 reads SQIVND (reference sequence). In DNA, the CDR3 is TGTGCCAGCCGGAGGGTCAGTGGGGATGTCGGGGAGCTGTTTTTT. It codes for CASRRVSGDVGELFF.

The J gene is TRBJ2-3, the V gene TRBV7-3; D may be TRBD1 (5 bases). CDR1 and CDR2 (germline): SGHTA, FQGTGA. V was shortened by 1 base and J by 4 bases, with 9 bases between the two germline ends. CDR3 size: 14 residues. CDR3 nucleotide sequence: TGTGCCAGCAGCTTAATGTCAGGGCCAGATACGCAGTATTTT. This codes for CASSLMSGPDTQYF. The full variable domain, with the rest looked up from reference TRBV7-3 and TRBJ2-3, is GAGVSQTPSNKVTEKGKYVELRCDPISGHTALYWYRQSLGQGPEFLIYFQGTGAADDSGLPNDRFFAVRPEGSVSTLKIQRTERGDSAVYLCASSLMSGPDTQYFGPGTRLTVL.

The chain recombines TRBV18 with TRBJ2-4; possibly TRBD2 for D (7 bases). The CDR3 has 16 amino acids. Trimming shortened V by 1 base and J by 0 bases, and 10 bases separated the two germline ends. CDR1 and CDR2 from the germline V gene are KGHSH and LQKENI. Written as DNA, the CDR3 is TGTGCCAGCTCACCACAGGGGGGGCTAGCCAAAAACATTCAGTACTTC. It translates to CASSPQGGLAKNIQYF.

The chain combines TRBV23-1 with TRBJ1-2; 9 bases are a match to TRBD1. TRBV23-1 is sorted into the ORF group, with uncertain function. V gave up 4 bases and J gave up 7 bases; unmatched junction bases: 19. This CDR3 contains 18 residues. The CDR3 bases are TGCGCCAGCAGTCCAAAACAGGGGGCCCCAAGGTTTGGTTCTGGCTACACCTTC. As protein: CASSPKQGAPRFGSGYTF.

The rearrangement links TRBV11-2 to TRBJ1-1; 7 bases map to TRBD1. With V trimmed by 5 bases and J by 4 bases, 10 bases remained unmatched. The CDR3 is made up of 15 amino acids. CDR1 is SGHAT, CDR2 FQNNGV, per germline. CDR3 DNA: TGTGCCAGCAGCCCACAGACAGGGCGTGGCACTGAAGCTTTCTTT. This encodes CASSPQTGRGTEAFF.

The V gene is TRBV19, the J gene TRBJ2-3, with 11 nucleotides matching TRBD1. Trimming at V came to 9 bases and at J to 4 bases, leaving 15 bases not matched to a gene. Germline V gene lookup returns CDR1 LNHDA and CDR2 SQIVND (reference sequence). The CDR3 is made up of 17 amino acids. The chain's CDR3 is CASIRTGTGGGADTQYF. For the CDR3, the DNA is TGTGCCAGCATCCGGACCGGGACAGGGGGTGGGGCAGATACGCAGTATTTT.

V and J are TRBV24-1 and TRBJ2-1; 10 bases map to TRBD2. The CDR3 loop spans 16 amino acids. The germline gives CDR1 KGHDR, CDR2 SFDVKD. The V gene end was trimmed by 4 bases and the J gene end by 7 bases; junction bases not matched to a gene: 9. CDR3: CATSDELAGKLNEQFF. CDR3 sequence (DNA): TGTGCCACCAGTGACGAACTAGCGGGAAAGTTGAATGAGCAGTTCTTC.

The chain is built from TRBV4-3 and TRBJ2-2; no clear D. This CDR3 region has 16 residues. The V end was cut by 0 bases, the J end by 3 bases, with 11 bases between. Germline-derived CDR1 and CDR2 are LGHNA and YSLEER. The CDR3 is CASSQDPGEYTGELFF. CDR3 bases: TGCGCCAGCAGCCAAGATCCAGGCGAATACACCGGGGAGCTGTTTTTT.

The V gene is TRBV12-3 or TRBV12-4, the J gene TRBJ1-1; D call uncertain. V was trimmed by 6 bases and J by 3 bases, leaving 5 bases between them. The CDR3 has 11 amino acids. The CDR3 loop is CASRIYTEAFF. The CDR3 DNA reads as TGTGCCAGCAGGATTTACACTGAAGCTTTCTTT.

This chain uses TRBV7-2 with TRBJ2-1, with TRBD2 matching over 9 bases. The CDR3 has 16 amino acids. CDR1 SGHTA and CDR2 FQGNSA come from the germline V gene. V shed 5 bases, J shed 7 bases, and the junction held 12 bases outside the gene matches. The CDR3 region is CASSPQRGAPRNEQFF. CDR3 nucleotides: TGTGCCAGCAGCCCCCAGCGGGGGGCTCCTCGAAATGAGCAGTTCTTC.

The chain is built from TRBV9 and TRBJ2-1; D possibly uses TRBD1 or TRBD2 (5 bases each). Germline CDR1 and CDR2: SGDLS and YYNGEE. V lost 7 bases and J lost 3, with 11 bases in between. This CDR3 is 13 amino acids long. The CDR3 protein is CASGGTNYNEQFF. The CDR3 nucleotides read TGTGCCAGCGGGGGTACGAACTACAATGAGCAGTTCTTC.

The chain joins TRBV5-5 to TRBJ1-6; 7 positions match TRBD1. CDR1 and CDR2 (germline): SGHKS, YYEKEE (reference sequence). The V gene end was trimmed by 4 bases and the J gene end by 2 bases; junction bases not matched to a gene: 3. The CDR3 has 15 residues. The CDR3 sequence is CASSPQGTYNSPLHF. For the CDR3, the DNA is TGTGCCAGCAGCCCACAGGGGACCTATAATTCACCCCTCCACTTT.

The CDR3 DNA sequence: TGTGCCACCAGTGACAGGGGCTTTCCCTACGAGCAGTACTTC. As protein: CATSDRGFPYEQYF. V usage is TRBV24-1 and J usage is TRBJ2-7, with a tentative D call TRBD1 (6 bases). The CDR3 is 14 residues long. With 4 bases removed from V and 2 bases from J, the gap between germline ends came to 11 bases. Germline CDR1 is KGHDR and CDR2 is SFDVKD.

The rearrangement joins TRBV9 to TRBJ2-1, with 8 nucleotides matching TRBD2. The CDR3 runs 14 residues. V lost 3 bases, J lost 7 bases, and 6 bases stayed unmatched. Germline V gives CDR1 SGDLS, CDR2 YYNGEE. The CDR3 loop is CASSATSATNEQFF. The CDR3 DNA follows: TGTGCCAGCAGCGCGACTAGCGCCACGAATGAGCAGTTCTTC.

This chain joins TRBV7-2 and TRBJ2-1, with TRBD2 identical over 16 bases. The germline gives CDR1 SGHTA, CDR2 FQGNSA. V lost 5 bases to trimming and J lost 6 bases; unmatched junction nucleotides: 10. The CDR3 runs to 18 residues. As DNA, the CDR3 is TGTGCCAGCAGCGTTCAACCGGGACTAGCGGGGGGGCCCAATGAGCAGTTCTTC. Amino acid sequence: CASSVQPGLAGGPNEQFF. The whole variable domain, remainder taken from reference TRBV7-2 and TRBJ2-1, is GAGVSQSPSNKVTEKGKDVELRCDPISGHTALYWYRQSLGQGLEFLIYFQGNSAPDKSGLPSDRFSAERTGGSVSTLTIQRTQQEDSAVYLCASSVQPGLAGGPNEQFFGPGTRLTVL.

J is TRBJ2-7 and V is TRBV6-5; D remains unclear. Deletions cut 10 bases from V and 3 bases from J, with 16 bases between. CDR3 length equals 13 residues. Germline values: CDR1 MNHEY, CDR2 SVGAGI. The CDR3 reads CATHHPPYYEQYF. The CDR3 DNA reads TGTGCCACCCACCACCCCCCGTACTACGAGCAGTACTTC.

This rearrangement joins TRBV28 to TRBJ2-3; 9 bases line up with TRBD1. V lost 4 bases and J lost 2; bases outside the gene matches: 7. The germline V gene has CDR1 MDHEN and CDR2 SYDVKM. The CDR3 has 16 amino acids. CDR3 loop: CASSSPGTGFTDTQYF. The DNA of the CDR3 is TGTGCCAGCAGTTCTCCAGGGACAGGGTTCACAGATACGCAGTATTTT.

V is TRBV6-2 or TRBV6-3 and J is TRBJ1-2; TRBD1 might be the D (5 bases). V was shortened by 2 bases and J by 5 bases, with 18 bases between the two germline ends. The CDR3 consists of 16 residues. Germline values: CDR1 MNHEY, CDR2 SVGEGT. CDR3 loop: CASSYADSTDQYGYTF. CDR3 in DNA: TGTGCCAGCAGTTACGCAGACAGTACTGATCAGTATGGCTACACCTTC.

The chain carries TRBV11-3 and TRBJ2-3; D is unclear. There are 12 residues in the CDR3. V dropped 2 bases and J dropped 0 bases, with 0 bases sitting between them. The germline V gene has CDR1 SGHNT and CDR2 YENEEA. The CDR3, as DNA: TGTGCCAGCAGCTTAAGCACAGATACGCAGTATTTT. Translating gives CASSLSTDTQYF.

In its sample, this clone was seen once. This chain uses TRBV10-3 with TRBJ2-1; 13 nucleotides agree with TRBD2. The CDR3 extends over 15 amino acids. V shed 10 bases, J shed 7 bases, and the junction held 10 bases outside the gene matches. The germline CDR1 and CDR2 sequences are ENHRY and SYGVKD. The CDR3 DNA follows: TGTGCCACCGGACTAGCGGGAGAACGGGGGAATGAGCAGTTCTTC. Encoded protein: CATGLAGERGNEQFF.

The rearrangement links TRBV7-2 to TRBJ2-2; perhaps TRBD1 as D (5 bases). Trimming shortened V by 4 bases and J by 4 bases, and 16 bases separated the two germline ends. This CDR3 contains 16 residues. Germline CDR1 and CDR2: SGHTA and FQGNSA. CDR3 in DNA: TGTGCCAGCAGCTCGCGCCCCCAGGGAAGCACCGGGGAGCTGTTTTTT. Its protein product is CASSSRPQGSTGELFF.